This is a list of T cell receptor beta chains from one sample in a study of cytomegalovirus exposure and HLA in healthy donors. Sequencing was performed with immunoSEQ multiplex PCR; in TCRdb, only in-frame clones are kept and a portion is missing. The sample lists 100,000 to 150,000 clones, 81% occurring once. Source material: PBMCs. Every receptor here comes from a man between 18 and 29 years old in good health and CMV-seropositive. The CDR3 runs from the conserved cysteine through the conserved F or W. The D gene is left open where the match is weak. Clone sizes are given selectively: once, few, many, or a class where the clone is expanded.

>TRBJ1-1|TRBD1|TRBV7-8|once
CASSQKGQGAGTEAFF
TGTGCCAGCAGCCAAAAAGGACAGGGGGCAGGCACTGAAGCTTTCTTT
>TRBJ1-1|NA|TRBV5-1|NA
CASSRVGGSTEAFF
TGCGCCAGCAGCCGGGTAGGAGGGTCCACTGAAGCTTTCTTT
>TRBJ1-2|TRBD1|TRBV7-4|NA
CASTLRTGTGDVGYGYTF
TGTGCCAGCACCCTTCGAACCGGGACAGGGGATGTAGGCTATGGCTACACCTTC
>TRBJ1-6|NA|TRBV27|NA
CASSTGQYNSPLHF
TGTGCCAGCAGTACGGGACAATATAATTCACCCCTCCACTTT
>TRBJ1-5|TRBD1|TRBV30|NA
CAWSSGFAGTGHQPQHF
TGTGCCTGGAGTTCTGGGTTCGCCGGGACAGGGCATCAGCCCCAGCATTTT
>TRBJ1-2|NA|TRBV7-2|NA
CASSSPSRANYGYTF
TGTGCCAGCAGCTCCCCTTCCCGAGCTAACTATGGCTACACCTTC
>TRBJ1-1|NA|TRBV6-5|NA
CASSYEGDTEAFF
TGTGCCAGCAGTTACGAGGGGGACACTGAAGCTTTCTTT
>TRBJ1-3|NA|TRBV12-5|NA
CASTQQGNTIYF
TGTGCAAGTACCCAACAGGGAAACACCATATATTTT
>TRBJ1-5|NA|TRBV6-6|NA
CASSYLARVSNQPQHF
TGTGCCAGCAGTTACCTGGCGAGGGTCAGCAATCAGCCCCAGCATTTT
>TRBJ1-3|NA|TRBV5-1|NA
CASSLASGRNTIYF
TGCGCCAGCAGCTTGGCCTCAGGGAGAAACACCATATATTTT
>TRBJ2-7|TRBD1|TRBV27|NA
CASRLGAGTGRREQYF
TGTGCCAGCCGACTCGGGGCCGGGACAGGGCGCCGAGAGCAGTACTTC
>TRBJ1-6|TRBD1|TRBV6-5|NA
CASRNDRASPLHF
TGTGCCAGCAGGAATGACAGGGCTTCACCCCTCCACTTT
>TRBJ2-5|NA|TRBV9|NA
CASNQGGVGTQYF
TGTGCCAGCAACCAAGGGGGGGTGGGGACCCAGTACTTC
>TRBJ2-1|NA|TRBV6-1|NA
CASSVGRSYNEQFF
TGTGCCAGCAGTGTGGGGAGGTCCTACAATGAGCAGTTCTTC